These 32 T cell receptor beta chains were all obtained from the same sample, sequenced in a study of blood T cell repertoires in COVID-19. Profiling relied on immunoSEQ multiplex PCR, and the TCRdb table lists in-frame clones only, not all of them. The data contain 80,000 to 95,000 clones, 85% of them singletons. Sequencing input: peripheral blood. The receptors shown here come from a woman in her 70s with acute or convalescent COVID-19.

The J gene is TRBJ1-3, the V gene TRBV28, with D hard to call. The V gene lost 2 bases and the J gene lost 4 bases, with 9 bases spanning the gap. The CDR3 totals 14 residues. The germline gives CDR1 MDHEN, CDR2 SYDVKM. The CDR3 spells CASSLRTAGNTIYF. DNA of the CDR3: TGTGCCAGCAGTTTAAGGACTGCCGGAAACACCATATATTTT.

The CDR3 sequence: CAISELGLEGEETQYF. CDR3 sequence (DNA): TGTGCCATCAGTGAATTAGGATTAGAAGGGGAAGAGACCCAGTACTTC. The chain recombines TRBV10-3 with TRBJ2-5; tentatively, D is TRBD1 (5 bases). This CDR3 has 16 residues. Germline CDR1 ENHRY, CDR2 SYGVKD. Trimming removed 3 bases from V and 3 bases from J, with 17 bases in between.

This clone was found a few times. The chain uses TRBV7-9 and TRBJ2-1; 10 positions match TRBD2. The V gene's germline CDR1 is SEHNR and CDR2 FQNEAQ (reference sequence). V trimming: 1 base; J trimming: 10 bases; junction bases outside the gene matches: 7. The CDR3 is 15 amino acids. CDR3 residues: CASSLDASGSGEQFF. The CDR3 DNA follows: TGTGCCAGCAGCTTAGATGCTAGCGGGAGCGGCGAGCAGTTCTTC.

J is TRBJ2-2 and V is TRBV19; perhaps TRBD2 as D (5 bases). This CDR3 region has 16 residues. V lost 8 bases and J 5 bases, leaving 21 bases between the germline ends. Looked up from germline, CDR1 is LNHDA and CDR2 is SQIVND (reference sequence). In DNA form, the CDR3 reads TGTGCCAGTGGGCCGAGAGGGTTTAAAGGGACCGGGGAGCTGTTTTTT. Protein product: CASGPRGFKGTGELFF.

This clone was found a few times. In DNA form, the CDR3 reads TGCGCCAGCAGCCTAGCGGGGGGGTACCAAGAGACCCAGTACTTC. Residues: CASSLAGGYQETQYF. This chain uses TRBV5-1 with TRBJ2-5, with 12 nucleotides matching TRBD2. Looked up from germline, CDR1 is SGHRS and CDR2 is YFSETQ. Trimming at V came to 4 bases and at J to 0 bases, leaving 1 base not matched to a gene. This CDR3 has 15 amino acids.

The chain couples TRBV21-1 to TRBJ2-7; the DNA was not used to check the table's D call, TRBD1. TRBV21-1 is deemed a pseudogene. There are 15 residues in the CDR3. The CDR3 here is CASSKAQRQYYEQYV. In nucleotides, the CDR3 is TGTGCCAGCAGCAAAGCGCAGAGACAGTACTACGAGCAGTACGTC.

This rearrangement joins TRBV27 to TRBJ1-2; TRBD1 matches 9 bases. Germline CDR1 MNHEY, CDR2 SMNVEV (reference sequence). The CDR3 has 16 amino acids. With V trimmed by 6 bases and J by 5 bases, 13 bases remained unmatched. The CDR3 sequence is CASSFNPPGQGYGYTF. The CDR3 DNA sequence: TGTGCCAGCAGCTTTAATCCGCCGGGACAGGGTTATGGCTACACCTTC.

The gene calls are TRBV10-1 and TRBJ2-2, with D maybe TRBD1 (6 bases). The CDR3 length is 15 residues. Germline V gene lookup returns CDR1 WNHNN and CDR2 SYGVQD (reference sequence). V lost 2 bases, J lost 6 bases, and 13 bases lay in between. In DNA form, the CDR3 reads TGCGCCAGCAGTGAGGGAGCAGGGGTGGCCGGGGAGCTGTTTTTT. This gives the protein CASSEGAGVAGELFF.

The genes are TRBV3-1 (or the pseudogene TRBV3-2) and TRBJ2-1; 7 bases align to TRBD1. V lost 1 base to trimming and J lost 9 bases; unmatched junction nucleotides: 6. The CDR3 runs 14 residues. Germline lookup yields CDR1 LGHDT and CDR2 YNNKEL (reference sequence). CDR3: CASSQGNRGTEQFF. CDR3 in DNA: TGTGCCAGCAGCCAAGGGAACAGGGGCACTGAGCAGTTCTTC.

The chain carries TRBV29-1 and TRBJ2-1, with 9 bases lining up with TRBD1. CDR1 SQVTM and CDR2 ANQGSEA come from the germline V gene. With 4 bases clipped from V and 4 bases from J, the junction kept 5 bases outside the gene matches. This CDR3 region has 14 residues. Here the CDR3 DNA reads TGCAGCGTTGGGACAGGGGTTTATTACAATGAGCAGTTCTTC. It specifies CSVGTGVYYNEQFF.

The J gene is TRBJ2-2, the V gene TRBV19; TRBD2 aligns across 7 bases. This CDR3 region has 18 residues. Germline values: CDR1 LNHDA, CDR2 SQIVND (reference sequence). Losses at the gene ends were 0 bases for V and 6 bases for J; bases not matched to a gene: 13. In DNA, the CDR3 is TGTGCCAGTAGTATAGATCACGGGGGAGGGTTCAACGCCGGGGAGCTGTTTTTT. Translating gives CASSIDHGGGFNAGELFF.

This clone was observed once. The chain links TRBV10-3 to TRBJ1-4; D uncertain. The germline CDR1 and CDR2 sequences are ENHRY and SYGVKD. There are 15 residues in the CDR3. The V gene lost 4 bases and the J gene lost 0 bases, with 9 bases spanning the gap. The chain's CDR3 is CAISATSATNEKLFF. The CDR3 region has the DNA TGTGCCATCAGTGCGACAAGTGCAACTAATGAAAAACTGTTTTTT.

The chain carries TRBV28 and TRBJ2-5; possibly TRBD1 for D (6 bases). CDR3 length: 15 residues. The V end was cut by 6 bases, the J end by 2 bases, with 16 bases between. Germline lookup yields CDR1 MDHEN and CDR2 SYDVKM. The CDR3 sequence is CASSLRGRGQETQYF. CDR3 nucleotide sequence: TGTGCCAGCAGCCTAAGGGGCAGGGGACAAGAGACCCAGTACTTC.

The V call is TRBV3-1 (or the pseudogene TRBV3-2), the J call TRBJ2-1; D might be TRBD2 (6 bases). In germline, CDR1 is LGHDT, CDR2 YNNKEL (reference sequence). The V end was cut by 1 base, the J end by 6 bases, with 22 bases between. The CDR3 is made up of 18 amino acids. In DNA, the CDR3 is TGTGCCAGCAGCCAAGTCATGGGCGGGAATGGCTGTGCCAATGAGCAGTTCTTC. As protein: CASSQVMGGNGCANEQFF.

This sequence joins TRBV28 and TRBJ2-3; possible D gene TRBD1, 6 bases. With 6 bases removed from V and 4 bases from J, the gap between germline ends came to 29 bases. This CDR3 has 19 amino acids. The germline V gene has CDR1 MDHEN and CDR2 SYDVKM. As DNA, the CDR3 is TGTGCCAGCAGCCCTACTAAACCGGGACATTCTGGCTGGGCAGATACGCAGTATTTT. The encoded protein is CASSPTKPGHSGWADTQYF.

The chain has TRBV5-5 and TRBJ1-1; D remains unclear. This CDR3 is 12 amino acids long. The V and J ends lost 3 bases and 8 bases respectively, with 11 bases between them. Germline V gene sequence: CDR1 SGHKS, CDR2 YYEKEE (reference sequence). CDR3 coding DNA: TGTGCCAGCAGCTCGGACCGGGAGGAAGCTTTCTTT. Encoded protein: CASSSDREEAFF. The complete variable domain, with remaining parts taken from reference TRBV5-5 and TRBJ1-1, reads DAGVTQSPTHLIKTRGQQVTLRCSPISGHKSVSWYQQVLGQGPQFIFQYYEKEERGRGNFPDRFSARQFPNYSSELNVNALLLGDSALYLCASSSDREEAFFGQGTRLTVV.

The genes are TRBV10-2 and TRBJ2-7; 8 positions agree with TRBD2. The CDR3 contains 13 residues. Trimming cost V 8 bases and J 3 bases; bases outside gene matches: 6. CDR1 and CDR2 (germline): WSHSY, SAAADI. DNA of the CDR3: TGCGCCAGCTCACGGGAGGGCCGCTACGAGCAGTACGTC. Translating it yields CASSREGRYEQYV.

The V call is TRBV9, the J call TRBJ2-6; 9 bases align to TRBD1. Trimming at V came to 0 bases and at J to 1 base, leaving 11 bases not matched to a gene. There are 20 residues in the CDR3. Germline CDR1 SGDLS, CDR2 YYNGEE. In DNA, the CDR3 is TGTGCCAGCAGCGTAGCTACTGAAGACAGGGGGTGGTCTGGGGCCAACGTCCTGACTTTC. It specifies CASSVATEDRGWSGANVLTF.

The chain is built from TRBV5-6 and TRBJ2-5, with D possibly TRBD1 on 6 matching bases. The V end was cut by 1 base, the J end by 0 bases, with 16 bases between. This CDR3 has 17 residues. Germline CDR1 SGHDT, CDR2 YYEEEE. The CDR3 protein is CASSLWGIRGYQETQYF. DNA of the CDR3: TGTGCCAGCAGCTTGTGGGGGATCAGGGGATACCAAGAGACCCAGTACTTC.

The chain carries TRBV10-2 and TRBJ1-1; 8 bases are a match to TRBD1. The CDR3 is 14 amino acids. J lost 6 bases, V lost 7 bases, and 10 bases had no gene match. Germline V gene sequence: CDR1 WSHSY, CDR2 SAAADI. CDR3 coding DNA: TGCGCCAGCAATGCTCAGGGGGCGATGGCTGAAGCTTTCTTT. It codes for CASNAQGAMAEAFF.

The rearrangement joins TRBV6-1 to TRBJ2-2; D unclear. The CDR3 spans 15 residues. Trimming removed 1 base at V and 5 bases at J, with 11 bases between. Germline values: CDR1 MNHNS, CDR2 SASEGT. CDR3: CASSEVRVGTGELFF. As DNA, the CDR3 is TGTGCCAGCAGTGAAGTCCGGGTCGGAACCGGGGAGCTGTTTTTT.

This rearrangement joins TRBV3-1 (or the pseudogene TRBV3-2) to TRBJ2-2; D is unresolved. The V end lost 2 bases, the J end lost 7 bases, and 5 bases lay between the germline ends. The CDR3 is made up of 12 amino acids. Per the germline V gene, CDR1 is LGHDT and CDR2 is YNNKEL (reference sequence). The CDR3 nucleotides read TGTGCCAGCAGCCAACTAAGCGGGGAGCTGTTTTTT. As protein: CASSQLSGELFF.

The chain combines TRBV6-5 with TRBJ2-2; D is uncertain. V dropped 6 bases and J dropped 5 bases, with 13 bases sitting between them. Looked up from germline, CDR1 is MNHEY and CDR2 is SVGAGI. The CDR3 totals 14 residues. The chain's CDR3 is CASRPRSQTGELFF. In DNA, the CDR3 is TGTGCCAGCAGACCCCGTTCTCAGACCGGGGAGCTGTTTTTT.

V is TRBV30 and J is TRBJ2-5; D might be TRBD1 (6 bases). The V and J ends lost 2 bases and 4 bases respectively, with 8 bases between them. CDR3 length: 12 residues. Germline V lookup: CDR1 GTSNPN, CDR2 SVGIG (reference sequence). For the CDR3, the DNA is TGTGCCTGGAGTATGACAGGAGAGACCCAGTACTTC. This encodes CAWSMTGETQYF.

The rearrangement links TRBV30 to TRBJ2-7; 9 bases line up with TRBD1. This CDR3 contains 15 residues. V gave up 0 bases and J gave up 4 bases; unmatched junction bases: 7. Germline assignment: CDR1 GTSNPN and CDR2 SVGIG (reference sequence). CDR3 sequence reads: CAWSVRDRASYEQYV. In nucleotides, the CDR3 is TGTGCCTGGAGTGTACGGGACAGGGCGTCGTACGAGCAGTACGTC.

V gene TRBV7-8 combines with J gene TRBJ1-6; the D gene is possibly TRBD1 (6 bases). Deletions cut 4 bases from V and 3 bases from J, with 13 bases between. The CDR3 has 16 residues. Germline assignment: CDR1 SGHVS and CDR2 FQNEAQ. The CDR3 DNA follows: TGTGCCAGCAGCTCCCAAGTGACAGGCTATAATTCACCCCTCCACTTT. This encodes CASSSQVTGYNSPLHF. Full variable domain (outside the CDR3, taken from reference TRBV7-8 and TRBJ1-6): GAGVSQSPRYKVAKRGQDVALRCDPISGHVSLFWYQQALGQGPEFLTYFQNEAQLDKSGLPSDRFFAERPEGSVSTLKIQRTQQEDSAVYLCASSSQVTGYNSPLHFGNGTRLTVT.

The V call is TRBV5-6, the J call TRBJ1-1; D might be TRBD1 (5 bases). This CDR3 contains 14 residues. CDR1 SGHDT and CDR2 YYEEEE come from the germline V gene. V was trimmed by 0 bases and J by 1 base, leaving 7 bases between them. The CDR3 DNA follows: TGTGCCAGCAGCTTGGTTAGGGGGAACACTGAAGCTTTCTTT. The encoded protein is CASSLVRGNTEAFF.

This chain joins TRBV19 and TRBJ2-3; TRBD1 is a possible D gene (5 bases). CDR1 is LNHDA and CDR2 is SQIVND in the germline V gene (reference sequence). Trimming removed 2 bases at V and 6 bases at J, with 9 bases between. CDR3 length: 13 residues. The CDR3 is CASSIWGQDTQYF. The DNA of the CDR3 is TGTGCCAGTAGTATATGGGGCCAGGATACGCAGTATTTT.

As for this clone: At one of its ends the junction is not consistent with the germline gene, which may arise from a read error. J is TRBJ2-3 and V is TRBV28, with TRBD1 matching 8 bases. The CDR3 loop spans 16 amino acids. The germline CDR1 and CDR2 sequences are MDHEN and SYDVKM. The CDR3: CASSSHSLGGTGTQYF. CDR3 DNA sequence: TGTGCCAGCAGTTCCCACAGTTTAGGCGGGACAGGTACGCAGTATTTT.

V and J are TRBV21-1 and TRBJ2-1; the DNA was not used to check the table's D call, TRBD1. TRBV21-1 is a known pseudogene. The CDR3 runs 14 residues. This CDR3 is CASSKGGHGNEQFF. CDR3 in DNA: TGTGCCAGCAGCAAAGGGGGACACGGGAATGAGCAGTTCTTC.

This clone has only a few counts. CDR3 sequence: CAIRTVNTEAFF. Written as DNA, the CDR3 is TGTGCCATCAGGACAGTCAACACTGAAGCTTTCTTT. The rearrangement uses TRBV10-3 and TRBJ1-1, with TRBD1 as a possible D gene (5 bases). There are 12 residues in the CDR3. From germline, CDR1 is ENHRY and CDR2 SYGVKD. Trimming cost V 6 bases and J 2 bases, with 7 bases left between them.

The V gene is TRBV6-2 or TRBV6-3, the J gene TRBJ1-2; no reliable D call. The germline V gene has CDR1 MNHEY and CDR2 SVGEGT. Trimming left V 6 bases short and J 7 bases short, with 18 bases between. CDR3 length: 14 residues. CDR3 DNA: TGTGCCAGCAGCCGCGGCGGAGGAATCTCTGGCTACACCTTC. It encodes CASSRGGGISGYTF.